A selection of T cell receptor beta chains follows, all from one sample in a study of follicular helper T cells after annual influenza vaccination. The data were produced by immunoSEQ multiplex PCR, yet TCRdb's version contains in-frame clones alone and is incomplete. The repertoire holds around 4,300 clones, more than 75% seen once, with 0.65% to 0.95% in the top ten. The sample consisted of CXCR5- memory CD4+ T cells sorted from blood, taken 7 days after influenza vaccination. All receptors derive from an adult who received the influenza vaccine. Both conserved end residues are trimmed from each CDR3. A D gene is named only where the DNA matches it firmly.

. TRBV7-3 ASSLIHSNTEAF
. TRBV7-9 ASSLSYSGRLKGNYEQY
. TRBV25-1 ASSEFTAGMLTYEQY
. TRBV11-3 ASSMTERTEAF
TRBD2 TRBV14 ASSQGLAGSQSSYNEQF
. TRBV7-2 ASSSTSPETQY
TRBD1 TRBV11-1 ASSGTVSYEQY
. TRBV7-2 ASSQGPGSNQPQH
. TRBV6-5 ASSTTGSSYEQY
. TRBV28 ASSLSRAHTIY
. TRBV7-3 ASSPLGTDTQY